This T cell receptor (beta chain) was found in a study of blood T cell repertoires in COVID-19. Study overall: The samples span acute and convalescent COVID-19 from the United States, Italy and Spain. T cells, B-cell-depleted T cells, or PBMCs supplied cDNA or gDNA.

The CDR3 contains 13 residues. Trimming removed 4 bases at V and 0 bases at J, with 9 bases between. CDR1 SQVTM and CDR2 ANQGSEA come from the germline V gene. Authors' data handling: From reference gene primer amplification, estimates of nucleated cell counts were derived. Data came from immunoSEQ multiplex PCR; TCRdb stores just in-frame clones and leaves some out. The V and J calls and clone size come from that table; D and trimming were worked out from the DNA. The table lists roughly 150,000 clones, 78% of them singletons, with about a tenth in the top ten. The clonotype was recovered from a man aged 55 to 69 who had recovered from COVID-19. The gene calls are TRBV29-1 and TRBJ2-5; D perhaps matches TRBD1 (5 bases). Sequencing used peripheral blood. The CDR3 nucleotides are TGCAGCGTTGGAGCAGGGCACCAAGAGACCCAGTACTTC. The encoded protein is CSVGAGHQETQYF.